The present TCR beta chain was sequenced within a study of blood T cell repertoires in COVID-19. At the level of the study: Sample material is recorded as cDNA or gDNA derived from T cells, B-cell-depleted T cells, or PBMCs.

Enrolment of Seattle patients took place during active infection, and they were followed longitudinally. CDR3 length equals 13 residues. CDR1 and CDR2 from the germline V gene are SNHLY and FYNNEI. The V and J ends lost 8 bases and 6 bases, in that order; junction bases with no gene match: 4. Here immunoSEQ multiplex PCR was the method, and the copy in TCRdb shows in-frame clones only, minus some. The sample carries 150,000 to 200,000 clones, 79% recorded once. The TCR sequence derives from a woman aged 40-49 years with COVID-19, enrolled during active disease. The specimen was peripheral blood. V gene TRBV2 combines with J gene TRBJ2-2; 9 bases fit TRBD2. CDR3 residues: CASQREDAGELFF. CDR3 nucleotide sequence: TGTGCCAGCCAGCGGGAGGACGCCGGGGAGCTGTTTTTT.